One sample yielded the 5 T cell receptor beta chains listed below, sequenced in a study of CD8 T cells in ankylosing spondylitis. Each CDR3 protein is one row after TCRdb ran MiXCR on the 5' RACE reads. Seen here are 250,000 or so distinct CDR3 sequences, more than 20% observed once, and the top ten hold approximately 0.61%. The sequencing sample was made of blood, either unsorted or a sorted T cell fraction (not recorded which). The receptors were sampled from a male donor with ankylosing spondylitis or in good health (not recorded which).

The rearrangement uses TRBV20-1 and TRBJ2-4, with 7 bases identical to TRBD1. This CDR3 contains 15 residues. Germline CDR1 reads DFQATT; CDR2 reads SNEGSKA (reference sequence). The V and J ends lost 3 bases and 0 bases, in that order; junction bases with no gene match: 5. The DNA of the CDR3 is TGCAGTGCTAGGACAGGGAGCCTAGCCAAAAACATTCAGTACTTC. Its protein is CSARTGSLAKNIQYF.

The V call is TRBV5-5, the J call TRBJ1-6, with a possible D match to TRBD1 (5 bases). The CDR3 totals 15 residues. Germline V gene data show CDR1 as SGHKS and CDR2 as YYEKEE (reference sequence). The V gene lost 5 bases and the J gene lost 11 bases, with 20 bases spanning the gap. The CDR3 sequence: CASSVGPGISTPLHF. The CDR3 nucleotides are TGTGCCAGCAGTGTGGGTCCAGGGATATCGACACCCCTCCACTTT.

The chain carries TRBV20-1 and TRBJ2-2; TRBD2 aligns across 10 bases. The CDR3 is 14 amino acids. Germline CDR1 is DFQATT and CDR2 is SNEGSKA (reference sequence). The V gene end was trimmed by 4 bases and the J gene end by 1 base; junction bases not matched to a gene: 0. In DNA, the CDR3 is TGCAGTGCTATAGCGGGGGGGAACACCGGGGAGCTGTTTTTT. Translating it yields CSAIAGGNTGELFF.

This clonotype was observed many times. The V gene is TRBV29-1, the J gene TRBJ2-7; D perhaps matches TRBD1 (5 bases). From germline, CDR1 is SQVTM and CDR2 ANQGSEA. The CDR3 has 12 residues. The V end was cut by 4 bases, the J end by 2 bases, with 9 bases between. The CDR3 bases are TGCAGCGTTGTGGCAGGGACCTACGAGCAGTACTTC. Translating gives CSVVAGTYEQYF.

This clonotype was seen a few times. The rearrangement links TRBV12-3 or TRBV12-4 to TRBJ2-1, with 7 bases identical to TRBD1. The CDR3 is 15 amino acids. V lost 2 bases, J lost 0 bases, and 1 base stayed unmatched. The CDR3 sequence: CASSLQGDSYNEQFF. The CDR3 nucleotides read TGTGCCAGCAGTTTACAGGGGGACTCCTACAATGAGCAGTTCTTC.